The sequence of this TCR beta chain was determined in a study of chemoradiotherapy in HPV16-positive cancers. This clone has just one count. Its target is unknown. General study results and limits: Better recurrence-free survival went with HPV-responsive T-cell expansion in HPV16-positive patients.

Produced via immunoSEQ multiplex PCR; TCRdb's table is partial and in-frame only. The sample contains just under 40,000 clones, 76% of which appear only once. V lost 2 bases to trimming and J lost 0 bases, with 6 bases between them. CDR3 length: 13 amino acids. Germline assignment: CDR1 SGHNT and CDR2 YYREEE (reference sequence). V and J are TRBV5-4 and TRBJ2-7; TRBD2 might be the D (6 bases). This specimen was blood, taken from a patient who underwent chemoradiotherapy. This TCR derives from a human donor with HPV-associated anogenital cancer. The CDR3 sequence: CASSFGSSYEQYF. In nucleotides, the CDR3 is TGTGCCAGCAGCTTCGGGAGCTCCTACGAGCAGTACTTC.